The 5 T cell receptor beta chains listed next were all sequenced from one sample in a study of T cell responses to AZD1222 COVID-19 vaccine. The table came from immunoSEQ multiplex PCR; TCRdb's copy has only in-frame clones and leaves some out. In the table there are under 200,000 clones, roughly 89% of which are singletons. Specimen: peripheral blood, collected on day 0 of AZD1222 vaccination. The receptors come from an adult in good health.

The chain recombines TRBV21-1 with TRBJ1-2. TRBV21-1 is a pseudogene segment. The CDR3 totals 18 residues. CDR3 sequence (DNA): TGTGCCAGCAGCAAAGGGGTGGTCCGGCCGCGACCCAACTATGGCTACACCTTC. The encoded protein is CASSKGVVRPRPNYGYTF.

This chain connects TRBV24-1 to TRBJ2-3; 9 bases are a match to TRBD1. Germline trimming cut 4 bases from V and 3 bases from J; bases unmatched to any gene: 10. The CDR3 loop spans 17 amino acids. Germline lookup yields CDR1 KGHDR and CDR2 SFDVKD. The CDR3 protein is CATSEPPGTGKTDTQYF. CDR3 in DNA: TGTGCCACCAGTGAGCCACCGGGGACAGGGAAGACAGATACGCAGTATTTT.

The V and J genes are TRBV18 and TRBJ2-4; D is ambiguous. Germline V gene lookup returns CDR1 KGHSH and CDR2 LQKENI. V lost 6 bases and J lost 7, with 16 bases in between. The CDR3 covers 14 residues. The CDR3 is CASSRTRLGNIQYF. The CDR3 DNA reads TGTGCCAGCTCTCGGACCAGGCTTGGGAACATTCAGTACTTC.

The chain is built from TRBV2 and TRBJ1-4; the D is unclear. The V and J ends lost 3 bases and 7 bases respectively, with 12 bases between them. Per germline, CDR1 SNHLY and CDR2 FYNNEI. The CDR3 is made up of 14 amino acids. CDR3 amino acids: CASSDMRRSEKLFF. CDR3 nucleotide sequence: TGTGCCAGCAGTGACATGAGGAGAAGTGAAAAACTGTTTTTT.

V usage is TRBV11-2 and J usage is TRBJ2-7, with D unresolved. The CDR3 is 13 amino acids. Trimming took off 1 base at V and 3 bases at J, with 7 bases between the two ends. Germline V gene lookup returns CDR1 SGHAT and CDR2 FQNNGV. The CDR3 protein is CASSLGFDYEQYF. CDR3 in DNA: TGTGCCAGCAGCTTAGGGTTTGACTACGAGCAGTACTTC. Supplemented by reference TRBV11-2 and TRBJ2-7, the full variable domain reads EAGVAQSPRYKIIEKRQSVAFWCNPISGHATLYWYQQILGQGPKLLIQFQNNGVVDDSQLPKDRFSAERLKGVDSTLKIQPAKLEDSAVYLCASSLGFDYEQYFGPGTRLTVT.